The 8 T cell receptor beta chains listed next were all sequenced from one sample in a study of blood T cell repertoires in COVID-19. Assay: immunoSEQ multiplex PCR; the TCRdb copy retains only in-frame clones and omits some. The sample gives under 300,000 clones, approximately 90% of which show up once; roughly 3.9% is in the top ten. The specimen sequenced was peripheral blood. The receptors come from a middle-aged woman with acute or convalescent COVID-19.

The chain links TRBV5-1 to TRBJ1-4; TRBD1 matches at 7 bases. The CDR3 spans 15 residues. Trimming cost V 4 bases and J 8 bases; bases outside gene matches: 11. CDR1 SGHRS and CDR2 YFSETQ come from the germline V gene. CDR3 loop: CASSAADRRGEKLFF. DNA for the CDR3: TGCGCCAGCAGCGCCGCGGACAGGAGGGGCGAAAAACTGTTTTTT.

This chain connects TRBV4-2 to TRBJ2-2; tentative D call: TRBD2 (6 bases). V lost 1 base and J lost 2, with 17 bases in between. Germline V lookup: CDR1 LGHNA, CDR2 YNFKEQ. There are 18 residues in the CDR3. The CDR3 region has the DNA TGTGCCAGCAGCCAAGGGCGGGGAGACCGGATTAACACCGGGGAGCTGTTTTTT. Translation: CASSQGRGDRINTGELFF.

The J gene is TRBJ2-7, the V gene TRBV7-3, with TRBD1 identical over 9 bases. From germline, CDR1 is SGHTA and CDR2 FQGTGA. J lost 5 bases, V lost 4 bases, and 12 bases had no gene match. This CDR3 spans 16 amino acids. Here the CDR3 DNA reads TGTGCCAGCAGCTCCTCGGGGGGACAGGGAGGAAACGAGCAGTACGTC. Its protein is CASSSSGGQGGNEQYV.

The V and J genes are TRBV11-1 and TRBJ2-5; 8 bases align to TRBD2. There are 14 residues in the CDR3. From germline, CDR1 is SGHAT and CDR2 FQDESV (reference sequence). V lost 3 bases and J lost 5; bases outside the gene matches: 5. DNA for the CDR3: TGTGCCAGCAGCTTGCGCCGGGGGGGCGAGACCCAGTACTTC. Translating it yields CASSLRRGGETQYF.

In nucleotides, the CDR3 is TGCGCCAGCAGTGAGGTTAGCGGGGTCTCAGGGACCGGGGAGCTGTTTTTT. Translated: CASSEVSGVSGTGELFF. J is TRBJ2-2 and V is TRBV10-2; 8 nucleotides match TRBD2. Germline V CDR1 and CDR2: WSHSY, SAAADI. Losses at the gene ends were 2 bases for V and 5 bases for J; bases not matched to a gene: 10. The CDR3 runs 17 residues.

The gene calls are TRBV10-3 and TRBJ1-2; the D gene is possibly TRBD1 (6 bases). Germline V gene sequence: CDR1 ENHRY, CDR2 SYGVKD. The CDR3 totals 14 residues. V was cut by 6 bases and J by 4 bases, with 15 bases left in between. CDR3 amino acids: CAIRGGGETYGYTF. Here the CDR3 DNA reads TGTGCCATCAGAGGAGGGGGGGAAACCTATGGCTACACCTTC.

This clone was counted once. J is TRBJ2-6 and V is TRBV12-2; the D call of TRBD1 is as the table states it, not checked on the DNA. TRBV12-2 is flagged as a pseudogene. The CDR3 extends over 19 amino acids. The CDR3 DNA reads TGTGCAAGTCGCTTAGAGGACAGGGGGTCTCGCTCTGGGGCCAACGTCCTGACTTTC. This sequence encodes CASRLEDRGSRSGANVLTF.

The rearrangement joins TRBV15 to TRBJ2-1; perhaps TRBD1 as D (5 bases). This CDR3 has 15 residues. Germline V gives CDR1 LNHNV, CDR2 YYDKDF (reference sequence). Trimming took 0 bases from V and 8 from J, leaving 14 bases between them. DNA for the CDR3: TGTGCCACCAGCAGAGATAGGGGCAGTAGCTATGAGCAGTTCTTC. Its protein product is CATSRDRGSSYEQFF.